The text below deals with one T cell receptor beta chain. This clonotype has a count of ten or more. No cognate antigen has been identified for it. Base qualities are not at hand, and no much larger clone is one base apart. The CDR3 sequence holds 13 residues, the cysteine and phenylalanine included. This entry keeps only the CDR3 DNA: 39 bases, framed from base 1. The V end loses 2 bases and the J end loses 4 bases, and a stretch of 8 bases separates them. The germline V gene sets CDR1 to MNHEY and CDR2 to SVGAGI. This sample is part of a study of CD8 T cells in ankylosing spondylitis (dated by TCRdb to 2017 to 2019). In the study overall: To find TCR variants linked to disease, the study profiled T cell receptor beta repertoires in ankylosing spondylitis patients and healthy donors. The full study cohort comprised 25 ankylosing spondylitis patients and 85 to 120 healthy donors. Peripheral blood was sampled, and synovial fluid was additionally collected from ankylosing spondylitis patients.

These reads were obtained on an Illumina HiSeq 2500. TCR beta libraries were prepared by quantitative 5'-RACE with molecular barcodes. Turning to the authors' computational methods: A new computational method based on a probabilistic model of VDJ rearrangement was used to identify disease-linked TCR variants. Clones were called with MiXCR by TCRdb after fastp trimmed the public reads at Q25, and only in-frame beta chains were retained. CDR3 protein duplicates are merged, each entry listing the most common genes and DNA. What appears here as the V and J calls and clone size reflects TCRdb's work, not the paper's. Here the sample has about 240,000 distinct CDR3 sequences; around 9.1% occur a single time. 6.8% of the sample belongs to the ten largest clones. Overall study results and their limits: The disease-linked clones had a CD8+ phenotype and were found at relatively low frequencies in peripheral blood. Some motif variants were previously reported in synovial fluid and blood of reactive arthritis patients, suggesting common disease-initiation mechanisms. According to the report, matched synovial fluid samples from ankylosing spondylitis patients were significantly enriched for the disease-linked clones. Blood from ankylosing spondylitis patients appeared to be characterized by a TCR beta motif composed of eight highly homologous amino acid variants.

This receptor was identified in a male donor with ankylosing spondylitis or in good health (not recorded which). This receptor chain uses TRBV6-5 and TRBJ1-1; the D gene identity is not certain. Material: blood, either unsorted or a sorted T cell fraction (not recorded which). The nucleotides read TGTGCCAGCAGTTACGGCGGAGGCACTGAAGCTTTCTTT. Translation gives CASSYGGGTEAFF.